The sequence of this T cell receptor (beta chain) was determined in a study of T cells in Graves' hyperthyroidism and ophthalmopathy. This clonotype was observed a single time. Sequence at one end of the junction differs from germline and may be a read error. The CDR3 regions of TCR beta were amplified from RNA transcripts. HTBI primers were used for first-round RT-PCR of the TCR CDR3. Each CDR3 protein is one row after TCRdb ran MiXCR on the multiplex PCR reads. Here the sample spans approximately 700,000 distinct CDR3 sequences, less than 45% being singletons. The CDR3 sequence is 11 residues long. Germline lookup yields CDR1 KGHDR and CDR2 SFDVKD.

The rearrangement joins TRBV24-1 to TRBJ2-6; a weak D match, TRBD2 (7 bases). Sequenced sample: peripheral blood or thyroid tissue (not recorded which). The clonotype was recovered from an adult man with Graves' disease, either hyperthyroidism or ophthalmopathy (not recorded which). The CDR3: CATSDPDSGAF. As DNA, the CDR3 is TGTGCCACCAGTGATCCGGACAGCGGGGCTTTC.